These 20 T cell receptor beta chains share one sample of origin, sequenced in a study of cytomegalovirus exposure and HLA in healthy donors. Some clones are missing from TCRdb's copy, which holds only in-frame ones; the method was immunoSEQ multiplex PCR. The sample yields 110,000 to 150,000 clones, about 94% seen once. Sample: PBMCs. The receptors originated from a man aged 18 to 35 in good health and CMV-seropositive.

This clone showed up just once. The chain employs TRBV28 and TRBJ1-2, with D possibly being TRBD1 (6 bases). Between the trimmed V and J ends, which lost 11 bases and 7 bases, there was a span of 14 bases. The CDR3 loop spans 11 amino acids. The germline gives CDR1 MDHEN, CDR2 SYDVKM. The CDR3 spells CAVTTGLGYTF. CDR3 coding DNA: TGTGCCGTCACTACAGGGCTTGGCTACACCTTC.

The V call is TRBV11-1, the J call TRBJ1-5; D unclear. This CDR3 spans 15 amino acids. Germline V CDR1 and CDR2: SGHAT, FQDESV (reference sequence). The germline V and J ends were trimmed by 1 base and 1 base, with 8 bases remaining between them. CDR3 sequence (DNA): TGTGCCAGCAGCTTAGGTAGAGGGAGCAATCAGCCCCAGCATTTT. Amino acid sequence: CASSLGRGSNQPQHF. The variable domain in full, completed from reference TRBV11-1 and TRBJ1-5, reads EAEVAQSPRYKITEKSQAVAFWCDPISGHATLYWYRQILGQGPELLVQFQDESVVDDSQLPKDRFSAERLKGVDSTLKIQPAELGDSAMYLCASSLGRGSNQPQHFGDGTRLSIL.

The chain recombines TRBV28 with TRBJ2-7; D unresolved. Looked up from germline, CDR1 is MDHEN and CDR2 is SYDVKM. The CDR3 loop spans 13 amino acids. V was trimmed by 5 bases and J by 5 bases, leaving 13 bases between them. CDR3 bases: TGTGCCAGCAGTACAGCAGAGTGGGACGAGCAGTACTTC. Protein product: CASSTAEWDEQYF.

The chain couples TRBV2 to TRBJ1-6, with D possibly being TRBD1 (6 bases). V shed 4 bases and J shed 4 bases, with 11 bases lying between them. CDR1 is SNHLY and CDR2 is FYNNEI in the germline V gene. The CDR3 has 15 amino acids. This CDR3 is CASSAVTGYNSPLHF. As DNA, the CDR3 is TGTGCCAGCAGTGCTGTGACAGGTTATAATTCACCCCTCCACTTT. Together with reference TRBV2 and TRBJ1-6, the CDR3 gives the full variable domain: EPEVTQTPSHQVTQMGQEVILRCVPISNHLYFYWYRQILGQKVEFLVSFYNNEISEKSEIFDDQFSVERPDGSNFTLKIRSTKLEDSAMYFCASSAVTGYNSPLHFGNGTRLTVT.

The chain uses TRBV27 and TRBJ2-2, with 8 positions matching TRBD2. Trimming cost V 1 base and J 6 bases; bases outside gene matches: 7. The germline gives CDR1 MNHEY, CDR2 SMNVEV (reference sequence). The CDR3 has 16 residues. The DNA of the CDR3 is TGTGCCAGCAGTTTATGGCGGGAGGCCCAAGCCGGGGAGCTGTTTTTT. It translates to CASSLWREAQAGELFF.

The chain employs TRBV19 and TRBJ2-1, with 8 nucleotides matching TRBD2. Germline-derived CDR1 and CDR2 are LNHDA and SQIVND (reference sequence). There are 14 residues in the CDR3. V was clipped by 5 bases and J by 4 bases; unmatched bases: 4. CDR3 in amino acids: CASSGLASYNEQFF. The DNA for the CDR3 is TGTGCCAGTAGTGGACTAGCAAGTTACAATGAGCAGTTCTTC.

This rearrangement joins TRBV4-1 to TRBJ2-1; D is unresolved. V was cut by 0 bases and J by 3 bases, with 9 bases left in between. CDR3 length equals 15 residues. Germline V gene data show CDR1 as MGHRA and CDR2 as YSYEKL. The CDR3 loop is CASSQERLLYNEQFF. Here the CDR3 DNA reads TGCGCCAGCAGCCAAGAAAGACTCCTCTACAATGAGCAGTTCTTC.

For this clone: Mismatch with germline at one junction end may stem from a read error. The rearrangement links TRBV11-3 to TRBJ2-7; D is perhaps TRBD1 (5 bases). The germline V gene has CDR1 SGHNT and CDR2 YENEEA. The CDR3 contains 13 residues. CDR3 nucleotide sequence: TGTGCCAGCAGCCTAGACAGATCCTACGAGCAGTACTTC. Translated: CASSLDRSYEQYF.

V and J are TRBV7-8 and TRBJ2-3; 7 bases align to TRBD1. Losses at the gene ends were 4 bases for V and 3 bases for J; bases not matched to a gene: 10. CDR1 SGHVS and CDR2 FQNEAQ come from the germline V gene. The CDR3 contains 16 residues. The CDR3 loop reads CASSSRQGGLTDTQYF. Here the CDR3 DNA reads TGTGCCAGCAGCTCCAGACAGGGCGGGTTGACAGATACGCAGTATTTT.

CDR3 protein: CAWSRAGGDEQYF. In nucleotides, the CDR3 is TGTGCCTGGAGTCGGGCAGGGGGTGACGAGCAGTACTTC. The J gene is TRBJ2-7, the V gene TRBV30; 7 positions agree with TRBD1. Germline CDR1 GTSNPN, CDR2 SVGIG (reference sequence). The CDR3 is made up of 13 amino acids. With 2 bases clipped from V and 5 bases from J, the junction kept 6 bases outside the gene matches.

V gene TRBV5-1 combines with J gene TRBJ2-7; 7 nucleotides line up with TRBD1. J was trimmed by 3 bases and V by 4 bases; bases with no gene match: 7. The CDR3 is 14 residues long. The V gene's germline CDR1 is SGHRS and CDR2 YFSETQ. For the CDR3, the DNA is TGCGCCAGCAGCCAAAAAACAGGGGACTACGAGCAGTACTTC. It specifies CASSQKTGDYEQYF.

The chain uses TRBV5-6 and TRBJ2-7; 11 bases fit TRBD1. Germline V lookup: CDR1 SGHDT, CDR2 YYEEEE. The CDR3 runs 16 residues. Trimming at V came to 9 bases and at J to 4 bases, leaving 15 bases not matched to a gene. Written as DNA, the CDR3 is TGTGCCACCCAGCTGGGGCCGGGACAGGGGGTTTACGAGCAGTACTTC. Its protein is CATQLGPGQGVYEQYF.

The chain combines TRBV13 with TRBJ2-7, with D maybe TRBD1 (5 bases). Germline V lookup: CDR1 PRHDT, CDR2 FYEKMQ (reference sequence). CDR3 length: 15 residues. V shed 1 base and J shed 0 bases, with 10 bases lying between them. The CDR3 region is CASSLAQAGSYEQYF. The CDR3 DNA follows: TGTGCCAGCAGCTTAGCACAGGCTGGCTCCTACGAGCAGTACTTC.

Of note for this clone: This sample also contains other DNA sequences that code for the same CDR3. This chain uses TRBV7-9 with TRBJ2-1; 8 bases match TRBD2. Germline assignment: CDR1 SEHNR and CDR2 FQNEAQ (reference sequence). The J segment lost 0 bases and the V segment lost 3 bases, leaving 4 bases of the junction unmatched. This CDR3 spans 16 amino acids. CDR3 DNA: TGTGCCAGCAGCTTGTCTCTAGCGGGCTCCTACAATGAGCAGTTCTTC. As protein: CASSLSLAGSYNEQFF.

The gene calls are TRBV5-3 and TRBJ1-5; no firm D call. TRBV5-3 is assigned to the ORF class and has an uncertain function. V was shortened by 2 bases and J by 2 bases, with 20 bases between the two germline ends. This CDR3 has 18 amino acids. In nucleotides, the CDR3 is TGTGCCAGAAGCTTCTCGTATCCCCCGATAGCCGGCAATCAGCCCCAGCATTTT. It yields the protein CARSFSYPPIAGNQPQHF.

The J gene is TRBJ1-2, the V gene TRBV6-6; D is undetermined. V was clipped by 0 bases and J by 0 bases, with 11 bases between them. This CDR3 comprises 16 residues. Germline V gene lookup returns CDR1 MNHNY and CDR2 SVGAGI (reference sequence). The CDR3, as DNA: TGTGCCAGCAGTTACTCGGCGGAGCCGGCTAACTATGGCTACACCTTC. It codes for CASSYSAEPANYGYTF.

The CDR3 sequence: CASSVAGSEEKLFF. In DNA form, the CDR3 reads TGTGCCAGCAGCGTGGCAGGGTCGGAAGAAAAACTGTTTTTT. This chain joins TRBV5-4 and TRBJ1-4; a possible D gene is TRBD1 (5 bases). Deletions cut 4 bases from V and 8 bases from J, with 15 bases between. The CDR3 contains 14 residues. Germline V gene lookup returns CDR1 SGHNT and CDR2 YYREEE (reference sequence).

The V gene is TRBV2, the J gene TRBJ1-1; D may be TRBD1 (6 bases). V was shortened by 4 bases and J by 4 bases, with 13 bases between the two germline ends. Germline V CDR1 and CDR2: SNHLY, FYNNEI. This CDR3 has 14 amino acids. CDR3 residues: CASSGTGKITEAFF. The DNA for the CDR3 is TGTGCCAGCAGTGGTACAGGGAAAATCACTGAAGCTTTCTTT.

The gene calls are TRBV10-2 and TRBJ1-2; the match to TRBD1 covers 7 bases. The trim removed 7 bases at V and 4 bases at J, leaving 6 bases unmatched. The CDR3 covers 13 residues. Germline V gene data show CDR1 as WSHSY and CDR2 as SAAADI. As DNA, the CDR3 is TGCGCCAGCACCAACCGGGACAGCTATGGCTACACCTTC. Amino acid sequence: CASTNRDSYGYTF.

The rearrangement links TRBV4-2 to TRBJ2-1, with a tentative D call TRBD1 (5 bases). CDR1 is LGHNA, CDR2 YNFKEQ, per germline. This CDR3 region has 16 residues. The germline V and J ends were trimmed by 0 bases and 3 bases, with 12 bases remaining between them. CDR3 nucleotide sequence: TGTGCCAGCAGCCAAGATATGGCAGGGCGCTACAATGAGCAGTTCTTC. Protein sequence: CASSQDMAGRYNEQFF.